The following is a T cell receptor beta chain sequence with its context. No antigen is known for it. This sample was taken from a study of cytomegalovirus exposure and HLA in healthy donors. Regarding the study as a whole: Most observed TCR sequences were rare, whereas some public TCRs were detected in many donors. The study reported that TCR beta sequences accurately predicted HLA-A and HLA-B alleles in most subjects. Among donors in an Asian-associated ancestry cluster, a later analysis reportedly found fewer N-insertions than the roughly 700-donor mean.

With 60 Vbeta and 13 Jbeta primers, the PCR was carried out. TCRdb's copy holds only in-frame clones and misses some; the assay was immunoSEQ multiplex PCR. The profile shows some 89,000 clones, about two thirds of them singletons. Germline V gives CDR1 MNHNY, CDR2 SVGAGI (reference sequence). This CDR3 spans 15 amino acids. The ends were cut back, 0 bases at V and 7 bases at J, with 14 bases in the middle. This sequence joins TRBV6-6 and TRBJ2-3, with D unresolved. The sequenced material came from PBMCs. This clonotype was sampled from a man aged 60 to 75 in good health and CMV-seronegative. The CDR3 DNA reads as TGTGCCAGCAGTTACTCGAGTGGTAGCAAAAATACGCAGTATTTT. Amino acids: CASSYSSGSKNTQYF.